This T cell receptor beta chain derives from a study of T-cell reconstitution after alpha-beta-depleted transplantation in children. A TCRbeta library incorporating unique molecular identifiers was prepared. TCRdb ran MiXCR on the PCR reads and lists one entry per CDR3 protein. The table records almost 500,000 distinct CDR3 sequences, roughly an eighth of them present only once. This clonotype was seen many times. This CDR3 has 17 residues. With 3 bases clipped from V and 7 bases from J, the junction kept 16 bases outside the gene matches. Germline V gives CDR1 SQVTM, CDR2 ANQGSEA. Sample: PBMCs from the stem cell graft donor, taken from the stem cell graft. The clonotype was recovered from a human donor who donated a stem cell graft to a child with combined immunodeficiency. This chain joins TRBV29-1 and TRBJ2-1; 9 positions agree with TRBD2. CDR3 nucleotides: TGCAGCGTTGAGCGGGGGGTAACTAGCGGGCCTCCAAATGAGCAGTTCTTC. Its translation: CSVERGVTSGPPNEQFF.